The 10 T cell receptor beta chains below were found in one sample sequenced in a study of cytotoxic CD8 clonotypes in ibrutinib-treated CLL. Repertoires were generated with immunoSEQ multiplex PCR, while TCRdb's copy carries only in-frame clones and drops some. The data contain about 97,000 clones, approximately 78% of them singletons. This sample comprised PBMCs, obtained after 12 months of ibrutinib treatment. The receptors were sampled from a human donor with chronic lymphocytic leukemia.

This clone was counted a single time. Here the CDR3 reads CASSPSPTGQNSPLHF. As DNA, the CDR3 is TGTGCCAGCTCACCCTCGCCAACGGGACAGAATTCACCCCTCCACTTT. The chain links TRBV18 to TRBJ1-6; 7 positions agree with TRBD1. The CDR3 is 16 amino acids. Per the germline V gene, CDR1 is KGHSH and CDR2 is LQKENI. With V trimmed by 3 bases and J by 7 bases, 9 bases remained unmatched.

V gene TRBV29-1 combines with J gene TRBJ2-5; no clear D. The ends were cut back, 3 bases at V and 0 bases at J, with 5 bases in the middle. The CDR3 contains 12 residues. The germline V gene has CDR1 SQVTM and CDR2 ANQGSEA. The CDR3 bases are TGCAGCGTTGATTGGAACCAAGAGACCCAGTACTTC. It encodes CSVDWNQETQYF.

The chain is built from TRBV9 and TRBJ2-6; D might be TRBD1 (6 bases). The CDR3 runs to 18 residues. V was cut by 3 bases and J by 6 bases, with 22 bases left in between. CDR1 is SGDLS, CDR2 YYNGEE, per germline. Here the CDR3 reads CASSAGLTGSGTANVLTF. The CDR3 DNA is TGTGCCAGCAGCGCGGGATTAACAGGGTCCGGCACGGCCAACGTCCTGACTTTC.

The chain links TRBV7-9 to TRBJ2-7, with TRBD1 matching 8 bases. Losses at the gene ends were 5 bases for V and 1 base for J; bases not matched to a gene: 4. The CDR3 has 14 amino acids. Per the germline V gene, CDR1 is SEHNR and CDR2 is FQNEAQ (reference sequence). The CDR3 nucleotides read TGTGCCAGCAGCCGACAGGGGCGGTCCTACGAGCAGTACTTC. Protein product: CASSRQGRSYEQYF.

This sequence joins TRBV4-1 and TRBJ2-7; D perhaps matches TRBD1 (5 bases). The CDR3 totals 13 residues. The V gene's germline CDR1 is MGHRA and CDR2 YSYEKL. V lost 4 bases to trimming and J lost 4 bases, with 11 bases between them. CDR3 sequence: CASSLTEIYEQYF. The CDR3 bases are TGCGCCAGCAGCCTGACAGAAATTTACGAGCAGTACTTC.

The chain is built from TRBV29-1 and TRBJ2-5; no clear D gene. V dropped 4 bases and J dropped 1 base, with 4 bases sitting between them. Germline CDR1 is SQVTM and CDR2 is ANQGSEA. The CDR3 contains 11 residues. The CDR3 coding sequence is TGCAGCGTTGGAGTCCAAGAGACCCAGTACTTC. As protein: CSVGVQETQYF. The full variable domain, completed using reference TRBV29-1 and TRBJ2-5, is SAVISQKPSRDICQRGTSLTIQCQVDSQVTMMFWYRQQPGQSLTLIATANQGSEATYESGFVIDKFPISRPNLTFSTLTVSNMSPEDSSIYLCSVGVQETQYFGPGTRLLVL.

This chain links TRBV6-6 with TRBJ1-2; the match to TRBD1 covers 8 bases. This CDR3 is 13 amino acids long. J gave up 5 bases and V 2 bases, and 1 base lay outside the gene matches. Germline V CDR1 and CDR2: MNHNY, SVGAGI (reference sequence). This CDR3 is CASSYDRGYGYTF. CDR3 DNA: TGTGCCAGCAGTTACGACAGGGGTTATGGCTACACCTTC.

V usage is TRBV19 and J usage is TRBJ2-3; 11 bases are shared with TRBD1. Germline CDR1 LNHDA, CDR2 SQIVND (reference sequence). J gave up 2 bases and V 3 bases, and 4 bases lay outside the gene matches. The CDR3 loop spans 16 amino acids. The CDR3 coding sequence is TGTGCCAGTAGTATCGGACAGGGGGCCAACACAGATACGCAGTATTTT. Translating it yields CASSIGQGANTDTQYF.

This clone was found once. The chain's CDR3 is CASSHRSYDTQYF. Written as DNA, the CDR3 is TGTGCCAGCAGCCACCGTAGCTATGATACGCAGTATTTT. This chain connects TRBV11-2 to TRBJ2-3; no definite D call. V dropped 5 bases and J dropped 6 bases, with 12 bases sitting between them. CDR1 is SGHAT, CDR2 FQNNGV, per germline. This CDR3 has 13 residues. The variable domain in full, with the rest retrieved from reference TRBV11-2 and TRBJ2-3, is EAGVAQSPRYKIIEKRQSVAFWCNPISGHATLYWYQQILGQGPKLLIQFQNNGVVDDSQLPKDRFSAERLKGVDSTLKIQPAKLEDSAVYLCASSHRSYDTQYFGPGTRLTVL.

The chain has TRBV10-3 and TRBJ1-1, with a possible D match to TRBD1 (5 bases). The CDR3 consists of 14 residues. The V gene's germline CDR1 is ENHRY and CDR2 SYGVKD. V lost 10 bases and J 1 base, leaving 16 bases between the germline ends. In nucleotides, the CDR3 is TGTGCCACAATCCCGGGACGCAAGAACACTGAAGCTTTCTTT. It specifies CATIPGRKNTEAFF.